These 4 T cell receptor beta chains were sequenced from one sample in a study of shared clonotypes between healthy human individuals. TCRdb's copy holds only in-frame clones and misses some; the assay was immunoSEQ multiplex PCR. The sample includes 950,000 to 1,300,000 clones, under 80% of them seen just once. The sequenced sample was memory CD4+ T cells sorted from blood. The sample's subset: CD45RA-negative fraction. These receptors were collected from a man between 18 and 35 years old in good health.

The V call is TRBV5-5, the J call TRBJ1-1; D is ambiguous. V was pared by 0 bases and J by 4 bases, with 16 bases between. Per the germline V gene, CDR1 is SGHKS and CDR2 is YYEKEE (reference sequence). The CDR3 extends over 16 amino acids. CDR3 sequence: CASSLVEGRTTTEAFF. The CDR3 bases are TGTGCCAGCAGCTTGGTGGAGGGTAGGACGACCACTGAAGCTTTCTTT.

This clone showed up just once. For the CDR3, the DNA is TGTGCCAGCAGCTTAGCGCTAGGGTTCAGCAATCAGCCCCAGCATTTT. Amino acids: CASSLALGFSNQPQHF. The chain links TRBV7-9 to TRBJ1-5; D unclear. Deletions cut 0 bases from V and 1 base from J, with 10 bases between. Germline CDR1 is SEHNR and CDR2 is FQNEAQ (reference sequence). CDR3 size: 16 residues.

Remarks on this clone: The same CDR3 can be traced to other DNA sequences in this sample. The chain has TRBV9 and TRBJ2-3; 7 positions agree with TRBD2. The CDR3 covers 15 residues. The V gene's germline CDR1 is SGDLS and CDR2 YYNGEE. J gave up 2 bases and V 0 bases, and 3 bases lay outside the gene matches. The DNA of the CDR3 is TGTGCCAGCAGCGTAGGACTAGCCGTCACAGATACGCAGTATTTT. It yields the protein CASSVGLAVTDTQYF.

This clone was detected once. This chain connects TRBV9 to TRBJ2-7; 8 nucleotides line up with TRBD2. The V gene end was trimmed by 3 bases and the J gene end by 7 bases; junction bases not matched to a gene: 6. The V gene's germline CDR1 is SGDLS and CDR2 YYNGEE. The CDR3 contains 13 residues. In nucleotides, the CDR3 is TGTGCCAGCAGCGCGGTCCTAGCGGGTGAGCAGTACTTC. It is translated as CASSAVLAGEQYF.